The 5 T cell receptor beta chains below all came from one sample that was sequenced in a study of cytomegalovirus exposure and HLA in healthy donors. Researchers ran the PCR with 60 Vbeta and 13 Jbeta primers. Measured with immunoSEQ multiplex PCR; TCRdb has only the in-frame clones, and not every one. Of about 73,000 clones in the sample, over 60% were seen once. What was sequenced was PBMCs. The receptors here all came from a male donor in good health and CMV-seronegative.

The CDR3 region has the DNA TGTGCCAGCAGCCAAGGGACTAGCGGGAGGGCCTCGGAGACCCAGTACTTC. Translating it yields CASSQGTSGRASETQYF. The J gene is TRBJ2-5, the V gene TRBV7-9; 16 bases map to TRBD2. V shed 5 bases, J shed 5 bases, and the junction held 8 bases outside the gene matches. Germline assignment: CDR1 SEHNR and CDR2 FQNEAQ (reference sequence). This CDR3 comprises 17 residues.

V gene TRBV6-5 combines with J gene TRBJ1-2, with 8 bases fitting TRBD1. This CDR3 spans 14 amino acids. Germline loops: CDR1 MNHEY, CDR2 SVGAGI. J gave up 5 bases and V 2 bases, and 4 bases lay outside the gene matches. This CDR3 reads CASSYQGATYGYTF. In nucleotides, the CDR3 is TGTGCCAGCAGTTACCAGGGGGCTACGTATGGCTACACCTTC.

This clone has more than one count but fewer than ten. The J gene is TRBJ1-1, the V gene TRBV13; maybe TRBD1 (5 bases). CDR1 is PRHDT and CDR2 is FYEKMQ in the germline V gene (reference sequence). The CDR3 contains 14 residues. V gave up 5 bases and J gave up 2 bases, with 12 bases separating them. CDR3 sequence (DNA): TGTGCCAGCAGCCTCCGGGGGTTCAACACTGAAGCTTTCTTT. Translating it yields CASSLRGFNTEAFF.

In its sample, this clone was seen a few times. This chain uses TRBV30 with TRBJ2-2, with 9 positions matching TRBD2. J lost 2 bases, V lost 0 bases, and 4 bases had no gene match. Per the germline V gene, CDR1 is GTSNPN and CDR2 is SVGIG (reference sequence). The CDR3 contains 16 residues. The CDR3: CAWSVRLAGNTGELFF. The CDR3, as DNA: TGTGCCTGGAGTGTACGCCTAGCGGGAAACACCGGGGAGCTGTTTTTT.

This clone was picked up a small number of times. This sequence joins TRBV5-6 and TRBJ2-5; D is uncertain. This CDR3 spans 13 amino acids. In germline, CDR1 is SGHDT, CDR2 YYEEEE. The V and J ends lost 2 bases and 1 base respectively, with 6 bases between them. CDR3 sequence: CASSFDIQETQYF. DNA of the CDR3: TGTGCCAGCAGCTTTGACATCCAAGAGACCCAGTACTTC.